The clone carrying this TCR beta chain was observed a handful of times. The record originates from a study of early T cells in non-severe SARS-CoV-2 infection. Overall study: With bulk RNA from unsorted whole blood as input, sequencing yielded unpaired chains.

Germline CDR1 and CDR2: MNHEY and SVGEGT. V lost 0 bases to trimming and J lost 0 bases; unmatched junction nucleotides: 10. The CDR3 sequence is 19 residues long. Tagging with unique molecular identifiers was applied to individual cDNA molecules. TCRdb called the 5' RACE reads again in MiXCR, with one record for every CDR3 protein. The data contain about 48,000 distinct CDR3 sequences, roughly 6.2% of them seen just once; the ten biggest clones take up around 7%. The sample in question was whole blood, obtained at baseline. The chain employs TRBV6-2 or TRBV6-3 and TRBJ2-3; 9 positions agree with TRBD1. The clonotype was recovered from an adult who was a healthcare worker with PCR-confirmed SARS-CoV-2 infection or an uninfected control (not recorded which). Here the CDR3 DNA reads TGTGCCAGCAGTTACTCAATCCTTCGGGACAGGGAGAGCACAGATACGCAGTATTTT. This encodes CASSYSILRDRESTDTQYF.